This TCR beta chain was sequenced in a study of OX40 agonist ivuxolimab in advanced cancers. Only in-frame clones appear in the TCRdb table, and some are missing; sequencing was by immunoSEQ multiplex PCR. The sample records tens of thousands of clones, approximately 85% being singletons. The CDR3 is 13 amino acids. Germline CDR1 MNHNS, CDR2 SASEGT. The V gene lost 6 bases and the J gene lost 1 base, with 7 bases spanning the gap. The sample was CD4+ or CD8+ T cells sorted from blood, taken in a trial of the OX40 agonist ivuxolimab. J is TRBJ1-5 and V is TRBV6-1; TRBD1 might be the D (5 bases). This TCR derives from an adult with an advanced solid tumor such as melanoma, head and neck, liver or kidney cancer. The CDR3 nucleotides read TGTGCCAGCAGGGACACAAGCAATCAGCCCCAGCATTTT. Encoded protein: CASRDTSNQPQHF.